This record covers a single T cell receptor beta chain. This clonotype occurred many times. Its antigen specificity is not known. No per-base quality is available; no much larger clone lies one base away. Sequencing was carried out with an Illumina HiSeq 1500. The public reads were run again by TCRdb, first through fastp at Q25 and then through MiXCR, and only productive beta chains were kept. Rows matching on CDR3 protein sequence are summarized as one entry with the most common DNA and genes. Within this sample are fewer than 550,000 distinct CDR3 sequences, with more than 15% of them counted one time only. Together, the top ten hold 24% of the sample. This record belongs to a study of T cell repertoires in cytomegalovirus infection (dated by TCRdb to about 2019). Broadly, across the study: Donor HLA type was relevant to the analysis, because carriage of CMV infection together with the matching HLA type was indicated by public TCR beta signatures.

The investigation overall reported the following: In the ex vivo response, HLA-C-restricted CMV-specific TCR beta clonotypes were dominant, and in two of eight donors the single most frequent clonotype came from this HLA-C-restricted group. Cumulative frequency of public TCR beta family members discriminated carriers of CMV infection plus the relevant HLA type in this cohort and an independent 352-donor cohort.

The junction carries 15 bases between V and J, which are trimmed by 5 bases and 3 bases respectively. CDR1 SGHDN and CDR2 FVKESK are derived from the germline V gene. From the cysteine up to the phenylalanine, the CDR3 has a length of 15 residues. The only DNA kept is the CDR3, 45 bases in frame from the first base. This receptor was identified in a human donor in good health (CMV status not recorded). Some clones in this sample may be carry-over from other donors' samples. Sequenced sample: CD8+ T cells from PBMCs. The receptor chain draws on TRBV14 and TRBJ2-3; no confident D gene assignment can be made. The CDR3 region: CASSYSRLGTDTQYF. The nucleotides are TGTGCCAGCAGCTACTCTCGGCTAGGGACAGATACGCAGTATTTT.